This T cell receptor (beta chain) was retrieved from a study of blood T cell repertoires in COVID-19. At the level of the study: Samples representing acute and convalescent COVID-19 were sourced from the United States, Italy and Spain.

The CDR3 sequence is 13 residues long. Trimming took 7 bases from V and 7 from J; bases not matched to a gene: 4. The study recruited people aged roughly 18 to 95 years across roughly 25 US areas. Per the original methods: For nucleated cells, counts were estimated from reference gene primer amplification. TCRdb's copy holds only in-frame clones and misses some; the assay was immunoSEQ multiplex PCR. The V and J calls and the clone size are those of that table, but D and trimming were determined from the DNA. The sample gives hundreds of thousands of clones, 85% to 90% of which show up once; under 2% is in the top ten.

This receptor was obtained from a woman aged 45-65 years who had recovered from COVID-19. This rearrangement joins TRBV12-3 or TRBV12-4 to TRBJ2-1; 10 nucleotides match TRBD1. Sample: PBMCs or T cells enriched from blood (not recorded which). Here the CDR3 reads CASTVDRGNEQFF. CDR3 DNA sequence: TGTGCCAGCACCGTGGACAGGGGGAATGAGCAGTTCTTC.